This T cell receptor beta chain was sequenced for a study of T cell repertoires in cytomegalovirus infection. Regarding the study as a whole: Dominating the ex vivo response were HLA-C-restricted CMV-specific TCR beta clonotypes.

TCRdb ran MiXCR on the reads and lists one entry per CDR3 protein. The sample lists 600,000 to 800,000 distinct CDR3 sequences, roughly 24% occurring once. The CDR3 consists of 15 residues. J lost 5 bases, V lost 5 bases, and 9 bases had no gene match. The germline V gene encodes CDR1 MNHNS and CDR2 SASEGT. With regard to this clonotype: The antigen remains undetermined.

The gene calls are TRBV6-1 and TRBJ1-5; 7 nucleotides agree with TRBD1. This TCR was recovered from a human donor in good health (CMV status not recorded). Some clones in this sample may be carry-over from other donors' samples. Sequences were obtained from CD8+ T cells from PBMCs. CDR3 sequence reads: CASSPRTGVDQPQHF. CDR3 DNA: TGTGCCAGCAGTCCGCGGACAGGTGTGGATCAGCCCCAGCATTTT.